This T cell receptor beta chain was sequenced in a study of blood T cell repertoires in COVID-19. Study-level background: The United States, Italy and Spain were the sources of the acute and convalescent COVID-19 samples. Sample material is recorded as cDNA or gDNA derived from T cells, B-cell-depleted T cells, or PBMCs.

The V and J ends lost 2 bases and 0 bases respectively, with 12 bases between them. CDR3 length: 15 residues. Germline CDR1 reads GTSNPN; CDR2 reads SVGIG (reference sequence). Original data processing: Cell counts per sample came from amplifying reference gene primers. TCRdb's table, derived via immunoSEQ multiplex PCR, lists solely in-frame clones and lacks some. The DNA was the basis for D and trimming; V, J and clone size are from that table. Of around 120,000 clones detected, almost 70% appear once; the ten largest clones hold roughly 2%. The chain recombines TRBV30 with TRBJ2-3, with D possibly being TRBD2 (6 bases). This receptor was identified in a woman aged 70 to 79 with acute or convalescent COVID-19. The sequencing sample was made of peripheral blood. The CDR3: CAWSFGGASTDTQYF. In DNA form, the CDR3 reads TGTGCCTGGAGTTTTGGAGGGGCGAGCACAGATACGCAGTATTTT.